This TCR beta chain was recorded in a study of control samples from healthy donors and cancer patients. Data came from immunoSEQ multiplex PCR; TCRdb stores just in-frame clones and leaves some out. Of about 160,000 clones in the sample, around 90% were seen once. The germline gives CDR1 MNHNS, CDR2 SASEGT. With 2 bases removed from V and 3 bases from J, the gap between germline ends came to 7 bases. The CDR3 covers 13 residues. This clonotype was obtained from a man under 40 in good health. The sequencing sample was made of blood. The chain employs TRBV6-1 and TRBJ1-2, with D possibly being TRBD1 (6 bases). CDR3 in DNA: TGTGCCAGCAGTGAATGGGGGCACTATGGCTACACCTTC. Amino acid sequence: CASSEWGHYGYTF.